The clone carrying this T cell receptor beta chain occurred a few times. Its antigen is unidentified. Every isolated RNA sample was fully reverse transcribed, so sequencing captured expressed TCRB transcripts. Profiled with immunoSEQ multiplex PCR; TCRdb holds only in-frame clones, not every one. This table has fewer than 400,000 clones, around 7.6% appearing once. The sample belongs to a study of beta chain features in type 1 diabetes. CDR1 and CDR2 from the germline V gene are MGHDK and SYGVNS. The CDR3 is 15 residues long. V gave up 0 bases and J gave up 7 bases, with 13 bases separating them. Study-wide points: When VDJ junctions were examined, type 1 diabetes patients showed fewer insertions and more deletions. Equally in patients and controls, shorter templates might have been favored by PCR. In these data, an HLA type influence on TCRB rearrangement remained unresolved.

Every sorted population was more than 98% pure. The V gene is TRBV25-1, the J gene TRBJ2-1; TRBD2 is a possible D gene (5 bases). The sample comprised central memory CD4+ T cells from blood. The receptor comes from a woman aged 18-29 years in good health. The CDR3 loop is CASSEYSGKRNEQFF. In nucleotides, the CDR3 is TGTGCCAGCAGTGAATATTCGGGAAAAAGGAATGAGCAGTTCTTC. The complete variable domain, with remaining parts taken from reference TRBV25-1 and TRBJ2-1, reads EADIYQTPRYLVIGTGKKITLECSQTMGHDKMYWYQQDPGMELHLIHYSYGVNSTEKGDLSSESTVSRIRTEHFPLTLESARPSHTSQYLCASSEYSGKRNEQFFGPGTRLTVL.